The 13 T cell receptor beta chains in this list originate from one sample, sequenced in a study of blood T cell repertoires in COVID-19. This table comes from immunoSEQ multiplex PCR, and its TCRdb copy is limited to in-frame clones, with some not included. The sample yields 300,000 or so clones, 86% seen once. Sequencing was performed on peripheral blood. All receptors derive from a woman between 45 and 60 years old with acute or convalescent COVID-19.

The rearrangement joins TRBV12-2 to TRBJ2-7; the table assigns TRBD2, which was not confirmed against the DNA. TRBV12-2 is noted as a pseudogene. The CDR3 runs 18 residues. The CDR3 loop reads CASRLAKGTSGCSYEQYF. CDR3 bases: TGTGCAAGTCGCTTAGCTAAAGGGACTAGCGGCTGCTCCTACGAGCAGTACTTC.

V gene TRBV25-1 combines with J gene TRBJ2-7; TRBD2 is a possible D gene (5 bases). Trimming cost V 3 bases and J 3 bases, with 9 bases left between them. The CDR3 length is 13 residues. Germline CDR1 MGHDK, CDR2 SYGVNS. CDR3 sequence reads: CASSDEGFYEQYF. CDR3 coding DNA: TGTGCCAGCAGTGATGAGGGATTCTACGAGCAGTACTTC.

The J gene is TRBJ2-1, the V gene TRBV27; 9 bases fit TRBD1. The CDR3 covers 15 residues. CDR1 is MNHEY, CDR2 SMNVEV, per germline (reference sequence). Trimming at V came to 4 bases and at J to 6 bases, leaving 7 bases not matched to a gene. The CDR3 region has the DNA TGTGCCAGCAGTTACACAGGGGGCGCTCGCAATGAGCAGTTCTTC. This codes for CASSYTGGARNEQFF.

This chain connects TRBV20-1 to TRBJ2-7; TRBD1 agrees at 9 bases. Germline V CDR1 and CDR2: DFQATT, SNEGSKA (reference sequence). V gave up 4 bases and J gave up 7 bases; unmatched junction bases: 11. The CDR3 is made up of 14 amino acids. The CDR3 region is CSANEGQGLWEQYF. CDR3 nucleotides: TGCAGTGCTAATGAGGGACAGGGTTTGTGGGAGCAGTACTTC.

V gene TRBV27 combines with J gene TRBJ2-3; 8 nucleotides agree with TRBD2. This CDR3 is 15 amino acids long. The ends lost 2 bases at V and 4 bases at J; junction bases unmatched: 5. Germline V gives CDR1 MNHEY, CDR2 SMNVEV (reference sequence). In DNA, the CDR3 is TGTGCCAGCAGTTTAGACGGGAGGGCCCCAGATACGCAGTATTTT. It translates to CASSLDGRAPDTQYF.

The J gene is TRBJ1-1, the V gene TRBV5-4; 9 nucleotides match TRBD1. V lost 4 bases to trimming and J lost 4 bases; unmatched junction nucleotides: 11. The CDR3 is 16 amino acids. Per the germline V gene, CDR1 is SGHNT and CDR2 is YYREEE (reference sequence). The chain's CDR3 is CASSPGTGMSGTEAFF. CDR3 bases: TGTGCCAGCAGCCCCGGGACAGGGATGTCGGGCACTGAAGCTTTCTTT.

The CDR3 DNA is TGTGCCAGCACAACTCCTAGCGGGGCAACCTACGAGCAGTACTTC. Protein sequence: CASTTPSGATYEQYF. V gene TRBV28 combines with J gene TRBJ2-7; 9 nucleotides line up with TRBD2. The CDR3 loop spans 15 amino acids. Losses at the gene ends were 7 bases for V and 2 bases for J; bases not matched to a gene: 9. Germline V gene data show CDR1 as MDHEN and CDR2 as SYDVKM.

A few counts support this clone. The chain combines TRBV28 with TRBJ1-5; D is unresolved. CDR1 is MDHEN and CDR2 is SYDVKM in the germline V gene. The CDR3 totals 12 residues. V was clipped by 1 base and J by 6 bases, with 4 bases between them. CDR3 protein: CASSLYRQPQHF. The CDR3 DNA sequence: TGTGCCAGCAGTTTATATCGTCAGCCCCAGCATTTT.

The rearrangement joins TRBV9 to TRBJ2-7; 11 bases are a match to TRBD2. This CDR3 contains 15 residues. Per germline, CDR1 SGDLS and CDR2 YYNGEE. Losses at the gene ends were 0 bases for V and 3 bases for J; bases not matched to a gene: 2. The DNA for the CDR3 is TGTGCCAGCAGCGTAGATACTAGCGGGGGCTACGAGCAGTACTTC. The encoded protein is CASSVDTSGGYEQYF.

The J gene is TRBJ2-3, the V gene TRBV28, with 8 bases fitting TRBD2. The V gene end was trimmed by 3 bases and the J gene end by 4 bases; junction bases not matched to a gene: 3. CDR3 size: 14 residues. Germline loops: CDR1 MDHEN, CDR2 SYDVKM. The CDR3 loop is CASSFGGRPDTQYF. For the CDR3, the DNA is TGTGCCAGCAGTTTCGGCGGGAGGCCAGATACGCAGTATTTT.

The rearrangement links TRBV28 to TRBJ1-5, with 7 bases matching TRBD1. Germline V gene data show CDR1 as MDHEN and CDR2 as SYDVKM. This CDR3 contains 15 residues. The V segment lost 5 bases and the J segment 5 bases; nucleotides outside the gene matches: 9. CDR3 nucleotide sequence: TGTGCCAGCAGTGAACAGGGGATAGCTGATCAGCCCCAGCATTTT. Protein sequence: CASSEQGIADQPQHF.

The table lists this clone with a few counts. The rearrangement links TRBV5-1 to TRBJ1-1, with D maybe TRBD1 (5 bases). The germline V and J ends were trimmed by 4 bases and 2 bases, with 12 bases remaining between them. CDR1 and CDR2 (germline): SGHRS, YFSETQ. CDR3 size: 14 residues. The CDR3 sequence is CASSIQDGNTEAFF. The CDR3 DNA is TGCGCCAGCAGCATACAGGACGGCAACACTGAAGCTTTCTTT.

This clone showed up just once. The V call is TRBV28, the J call TRBJ1-4; 7 nucleotides match TRBD1. Germline V gene data show CDR1 as MDHEN and CDR2 as SYDVKM. This CDR3 has 15 residues. V was clipped by 5 bases and J by 7 bases; unmatched bases: 10. The CDR3 bases are TGTGCCAGCAGTATCCCCACGACAGGGAGTGAAAAACTGTTTTTT. Residues: CASSIPTTGSEKLFF.